The entry below gives a single T cell receptor beta chain sequence along with its context. The sample originates from a study of blood T cell repertoires in COVID-19. Study members were between about 18 and 90 years old and lived in 24 US regions. The study assigned cohorts using participant-reported clinical history. This CDR3 contains 14 residues. V was clipped by 2 bases and J by 3 bases; unmatched bases: 2. Germline V lookup: CDR1 SGDLS, CDR2 YYNGEE. Assay used: immunoSEQ multiplex PCR; TCRdb lists only in-frame clones, some missing. The sample has about 220,000 clones; 86% are singletons. Material for sequencing was PBMCs or T cells enriched from blood (not recorded which). This sequence was found in a middle-aged woman with acute COVID-19. The chain combines TRBV9 with TRBJ1-5; 7 bases line up with TRBD1. The CDR3 spells CASSVGTANQPQHF. The CDR3 nucleotides are TGTGCCAGCAGCGTCGGGACAGCCAATCAGCCCCAGCATTTT. Full variable domain (rest looked up from reference TRBV9 and TRBJ1-5): DSGVTQTPKHLITATGQRVTLRCSPRSGDLSVYWYQQSLDQGLQFLIQYYNGEERAKGNILERFSAQQFPDLHSELNLSSLELGDSALYFCASSVGTANQPQHFGDGTRLSIL.